This is a list of T cell receptor beta chains from one sample in a study of shared T cell receptors in the human thymus. Here immunoSEQ multiplex PCR was the method, and the copy in TCRdb shows in-frame clones only, minus some. The sample has some 400,000 clones; more than 85% are singletons. The specimen sequenced was thymocytes. Every receptor here comes from a human donor. Both conserved end residues are part of each CDR3.

J gene,V gene,CDR3 protein
TRBJ1-2,TRBV7-9,CASSYSRRGGYTF
TRBJ2-3,TRBV9,CASSVVSGADGTQYF
TRBJ2-5,TRBV14,CASSHDSAVQETQYF
TRBJ2-7,TRBV9,CASSVGEGAYEQYF
TRBJ2-1,TRBV4-3,CASSQVPAGGHNEQFF
TRBJ2-1,TRBV25-1,CASSEYRGQGRNNEQFF
TRBJ2-3,TRBV10-1,CASSESVDRSTDTQYF
TRBJ2-2,TRBV5-1,CASSFSGLVTGELFF
TRBJ2-2,TRBV9,CASSVASGRRNTGELFF
TRBJ2-1,TRBV28,CASRESGGTYNEQFF
TRBJ2-2,TRBV5-1,CASSLGRGTRNTGELFF
TRBJ2-2,TRBV9,CASSPLGSLGNGELFF
TRBJ2-7,TRBV28,CASSSPRTGAFSYEQYF
TRBJ1-2,TRBV6-4,CASSVRGENYGYTF
TRBJ1-5,TRBV19,CASSMDSYSNQPQHF
TRBJ2-7,TRBV28,CASSFWGFNEQYF
TRBJ1-2,TRBV10-3,CAAFPGPVYGYTF
TRBJ2-7,TRBV10-1,CASSESPGSSYEQYF
TRBJ1-5,TRBV7-2,CASSSGQYSNQPQHF
TRBJ2-3,TRBV6-5,CASSTGLSTDTQYF
TRBJ2-5,TRBV5-1,CASSTFKAAQETQYF
TRBJ2-7,TRBV28,CASSFLDRGSSYEQYF
TRBJ1-1,TRBV5-1,CASSSRSNTEAFF
TRBJ2-1,TRBV5-1,CASSLAPGGEQFF
TRBJ2-4,TRBV2,CASQRGEAKNIQYF
TRBJ2-7,TRBV5-4,CASSLGQVTYEQYF
TRBJ1-1,TRBV7-9,CASSLDPDSPEPVNTEAFF
TRBJ1-5,TRBV30,CAWSHKTGGSFSNQPQHF
TRBJ2-1,TRBV10-1,CASSDPNPVISYNEQFF
TRBJ1-4,TRBV7-8,CASSLSHYPAKDSGDEKLFF
TRBJ2-5,TRBV5-6,CASSLFVWGRGRPETQYF
TRBJ2-2,TRBV6-5,CASSYETGRKPGELFF
TRBJ2-1,TRBV4-2,CASSWGLAGVDEQFF
TRBJ1-5,TRBV28,CASLFRDRVGVGNQPQHF
TRBJ1-1,TRBV18,CASSQREYRGPREAFF
TRBJ2-1,TRBV27,CASSLVREGQREQFF
TRBJ1-2,TRBV19,CASSPDGQRPGYTF
TRBJ2-5,TRBV6-1,CASSEGRFQETQYF
TRBJ2-1,TRBV5-1,CASRRDSGEQFF
TRBJ2-7,TRBV4-1,CASSHESWDSTYEQYF
TRBJ2-7,TRBV20-1,CSASTGYEQYF
TRBJ1-1,TRBV4-1,CASSQDAGGEMGTEAFF
TRBJ1-4,TRBV5-4,CASSRTINEKLFF
TRBJ2-7,TRBV6-4,CASSVGAGYPYEQYF
TRBJ2-1,TRBV18,CASSPGLLAGGPYNEQFF
TRBJ1-2,TRBV2,CASRGGQGNGYTF